The rows below give T cell receptor beta chains drawn from one sample of a study of early T cells in non-severe SARS-CoV-2 infection. TCRdb re-derived calls from the 5' RACE reads in MiXCR, one entry per CDR3 protein. The repertoire consists of 30,000 to 40,000 distinct CDR3 sequences, with about 10% occurring once and the leading ten covering about 13%. Sequencing used whole blood. The receptor set was obtained from an adult who was a healthcare worker with PCR-confirmed SARS-CoV-2 infection or an uninfected control (not recorded which). Both conserved end residues are part of each CDR3. Each record gives: J gene, V gene, D gene, clone size, CDR3 DNA, CDR3 protein. The D gene is left open where the match is weak. The listing skips clone size in some rows; elsewhere it reads once, few, many or a size class.

j_gene: TRBJ2-1
v_gene: TRBV19
d_gene: -
abundance: few
CDR3nt: TGTGCCAGTAGTACAGGGCAGTTCTCCTACAATGAGCAGTTCTTC
CDR3aa: CASSTGQFSYNEQFF

j_gene: TRBJ2-7
v_gene: TRBV20-1
d_gene: TRBD1
abundance: many
CDR3nt: TGCAGTGCTGGTAGAGGGGACAGGGTCTCCCACGAGCAGTACTTC
CDR3aa: CSAGRGDRVSHEQYF

j_gene: TRBJ2-5
v_gene: TRBV7-9
d_gene: TRBD2
abundance: many
CDR3nt: TGTGCCAGCAGCCCACCGTCGGGGGGAACTAAAGAGACCCAGTACTTC
CDR3aa: CASSPPSGGTKETQYF

j_gene: TRBJ2-3
v_gene: TRBV3-1
d_gene: TRBD2
abundance: -
CDR3nt: TGTGCCAGCAGCCGCGCGGCTAGCGGGGGGGGCACAGATACGCAGTATTTT
CDR3aa: CASSRAASGGGTDTQYF

j_gene: TRBJ2-7
v_gene: TRBV6-2/TRBV6-3
d_gene: -
abundance: many
CDR3nt: TGTGCCAGCAGTTACTACAGGGAAGGGCAGCAGTACTTC
CDR3aa: CASSYYREGQQYF

j_gene: TRBJ1-1
v_gene: TRBV25-1
d_gene: -
abundance: few
CDR3nt: TGTGCCAGCAGTGTTCCGGGACCGAACACTGAAGCTTTCTTT
CDR3aa: CASSVPGPNTEAFF

j_gene: TRBJ2-1
v_gene: TRBV12-5
d_gene: -
abundance: few
CDR3nt: TGTGCTAGTGGTCCCCCCGAGGACAATGAGCAGTTCTTC
CDR3aa: CASGPPEDNEQFF

j_gene: TRBJ1-2
v_gene: TRBV29-1
d_gene: -
abundance: few
CDR3nt: TGCAGCGAGATGACAGAGCTCTATGGCTACACCTTC
CDR3aa: CSEMTELYGYTF

j_gene: TRBJ1-1
v_gene: TRBV9
d_gene: -
abundance: many
CDR3nt: TGTGCCAGCAGCGTTTCCACGGGCACTGAAGCTTTCTTT
CDR3aa: CASSVSTGTEAFF

j_gene: TRBJ1-2
v_gene: TRBV6-5
d_gene: -
abundance: few
CDR3nt: TGTGCCAGCAGTTACTCAGGGGGGCGTTCTGGCTACACCTTC
CDR3aa: CASSYSGGRSGYTF

j_gene: TRBJ2-1
v_gene: TRBV3-1
d_gene: TRBD2
abundance: few
CDR3nt: TGTGCCAGCAGCCAAAGCCCTAGCGGGGGACTCATAAGGAATGAGCAGTTCTTC
CDR3aa: CASSQSPSGGLIRNEQFF

j_gene: TRBJ2-3
v_gene: TRBV20-1
d_gene: -
abundance: many
CDR3nt: TGCAGTGTTTTTAGTTGGAGCACAGATACGCAGTATTTT
CDR3aa: CSVFSWSTDTQYF

j_gene: TRBJ2-5
v_gene: TRBV29-1
d_gene: TRBD1
abundance: few
CDR3nt: TGCAGCGTAATTGACAGGGAGAGAAATGCGGAGACCCAGTACTTC
CDR3aa: CSVIDRERNAETQYF

j_gene: TRBJ2-5
v_gene: TRBV7-8
d_gene: -
abundance: many
CDR3nt: TGTGCCAGCAGCTTAGTGTTTCCCTCGTGGGGGACCCAAGAGACCCAGTACTTC
CDR3aa: CASSLVFPSWGTQETQYF

j_gene: TRBJ1-1
v_gene: TRBV11-2
d_gene: -
abundance: -
CDR3nt: TGTGCCAGCAGCTTAGTAGGGATTGCGTTGAAGACTTTCTTT
CDR3aa: CASSLVGIALKTFF

j_gene: TRBJ2-5
v_gene: TRBV7-3
d_gene: TRBD2
abundance: few
CDR3nt: TGTGCCAGCAGCTTAACGGGTAGCGGGGAGACCCAGTACTTC
CDR3aa: CASSLTGSGETQYF